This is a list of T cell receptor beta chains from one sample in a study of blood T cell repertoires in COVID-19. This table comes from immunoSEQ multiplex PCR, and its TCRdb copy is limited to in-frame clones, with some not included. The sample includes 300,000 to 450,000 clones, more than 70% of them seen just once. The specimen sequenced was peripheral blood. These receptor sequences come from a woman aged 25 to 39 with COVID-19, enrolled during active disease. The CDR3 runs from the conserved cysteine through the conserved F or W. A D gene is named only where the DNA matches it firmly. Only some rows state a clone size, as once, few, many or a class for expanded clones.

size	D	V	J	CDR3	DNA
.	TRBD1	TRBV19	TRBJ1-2	CASSPRTGLYGYTF	TGTGCCAGTAGTCCCCGGACAGGGCTATATGGCTACACCTTC
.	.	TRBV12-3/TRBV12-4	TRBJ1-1	CASRSYRRTEAFF	TGTGCCAGCAGGTCTTACAGGAGAACTGAAGCTTTCTTT
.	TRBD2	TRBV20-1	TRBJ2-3	CSASSGAGGPTDTQYF	TGCAGTGCTAGTAGCGGGGCGGGAGGGCCCACAGATACGCAGTATTTT
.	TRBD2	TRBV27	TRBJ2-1	CASSPGTSGYNEQFF	TGTGCCAGCAGTCCGGGGACTAGCGGCTACAATGAGCAGTTCTTC
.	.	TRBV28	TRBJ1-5	CASRVWGDNQPQHF	TGTGCCAGCAGGGTCTGGGGGGATAATCAGCCCCAGCATTTT
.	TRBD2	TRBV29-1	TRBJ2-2	CSAKLAGGNTGELFF	TGCAGCGCTAAACTAGCGGGAGGGAACACCGGGGAGCTGTTTTTT
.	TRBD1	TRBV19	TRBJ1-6	CASEDRGNSPLHF	TGTGCCAGTGAGGACAGGGGGAATTCACCCCTCCACTTT
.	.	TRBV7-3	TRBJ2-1	CASSHTGSLAYNEQFF	TGTGCCAGCAGTCATACAGGGTCCCTCGCATACAATGAGCAGTTCTTC
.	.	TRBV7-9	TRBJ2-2	CASSLGAGENTGELFF	TGTGCCAGCAGCTTAGGGGCAGGGGAAAACACCGGGGAGCTGTTTTTT
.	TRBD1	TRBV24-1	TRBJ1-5	CATSEGGTGWDQPQHF	TGTGCCACCAGTGAGGGTGGGACAGGGTGGGATCAGCCCCAGCATTTT
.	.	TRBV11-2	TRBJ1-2	CASSNKGVYGYTF	TGTGCCAGCAGCAATAAAGGGGTTTATGGCTACACCTTC
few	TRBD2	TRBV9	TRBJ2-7	CASSVGGRGVEQYF	TGTGCCAGCAGCGTAGGAGGGAGGGGTGTCGAGCAGTACTTC
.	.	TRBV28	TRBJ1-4	CASSRGFGEKLFF	TGTGCCAGCAGCAGGGGTTTCGGTGAAAAACTGTTTTTT
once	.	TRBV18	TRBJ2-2	CASSPRVGARSSNTGELFF	TGTGCCAGCTCACCCCGCGTTGGGGCTCGTTCTTCGAACACCGGGGAGCTGTTTTTT
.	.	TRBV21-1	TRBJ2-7	CASSKRQGRPYEQYF	TGTGCCAGCAGCAAGCGACAGGGGCGTCCCTACGAGCAGTACTTC
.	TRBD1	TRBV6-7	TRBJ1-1	CASSSRDRGVNTEAFF	TGTGCCAGCAGTTCCCGGGACAGGGGAGTTAACACTGAAGCTTTCTTT
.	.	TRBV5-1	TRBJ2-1	CASSLEAFGGEQFF	TGCGCCAGCAGCTTGGAAGCGTTCGGGGGTGAGCAGTTCTTC
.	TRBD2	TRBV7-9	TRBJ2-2	CASGPGGVGSRELFF	TGTGCCAGCGGACCCGGGGGGGTAGGTTCTCGGGAGCTGTTTTTT
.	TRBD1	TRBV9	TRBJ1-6	CASSGRAGGVSPLHF	TGTGCCAGCAGCGGGCGGGCAGGGGGCGTTTCACCCCTCCACTTT
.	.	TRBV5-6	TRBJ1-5	CASSLGADKNQPQHF	TGTGCCAGCAGCTTGGGTGCGGACAAGAATCAGCCCCAGCATTTT
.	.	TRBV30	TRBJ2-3	CAWSFSILAADTQYF	TGTGCCTGGAGTTTCTCGATCCTAGCCGCAGATACGCAGTATTTT
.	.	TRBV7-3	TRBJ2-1	CASSPRQTRTYNEQFF	TGTGCCAGCAGCCCACGACAGACTCGGACCTACAATGAGCAGTTCTTC
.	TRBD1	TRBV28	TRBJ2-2	CASGDRITGELFF	TGTGCCAGCGGGGACAGAATCACCGGGGAGCTGTTTTTT
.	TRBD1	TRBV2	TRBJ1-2	CASSGDSNYGYTF	TGTGCCAGCAGCGGGGACAGTAACTATGGCTACACCTTC
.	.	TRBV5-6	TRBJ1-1	CASSLAGNEAFF	TGTGCCAGCAGCTTGGCCGGGAATGAAGCTTTCTTT
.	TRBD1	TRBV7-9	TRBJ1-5	CASSSPGGNQPQHF	TGTGCCAGCAGCTCCCCAGGGGGTAATCAGCCCCAGCATTTT
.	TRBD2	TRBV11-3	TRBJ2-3	CASSLGDWASGTDADTQYF	TGTGCCAGCAGCTTAGGAGACTGGGCTAGCGGGACCGACGCAGATACGCAGTATTTT
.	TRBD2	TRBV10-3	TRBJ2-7	CAISPTSGRLSYEQYF	TGTGCCATCAGCCCCACTAGCGGGAGGTTATCGTACGAGCAGTACTTC
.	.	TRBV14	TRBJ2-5	CASSLRAGEEETQYF	TGTGCCAGCAGCCTACGGGCCGGGGAGGAGGAGACCCAGTACTTC
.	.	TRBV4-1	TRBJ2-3	CASAGRVSEDTQYF	TGCGCCAGCGCGGGGCGGGTGTCGGAAGATACGCAGTATTTT
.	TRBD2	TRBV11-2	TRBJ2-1	CASSLRLAGMASYNEQFF	TGTGCCAGCAGCTTAAGACTAGCGGGGATGGCCTCCTACAATGAGCAGTTCTTC
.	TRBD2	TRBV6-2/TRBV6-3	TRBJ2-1	CASSYQLAGHNEQFF	TGTGCCAGCAGTTACCAGCTAGCGGGGCACAATGAGCAGTTCTTC
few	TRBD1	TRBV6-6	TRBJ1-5	CASSTGGTGTPQPQHF	TGTGCCAGCAGTACAGGCGGGACAGGAACACCCCAGCCCCAGCATTTT
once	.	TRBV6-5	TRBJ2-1	CASSRDFNEQFF	TGTGCCAGTAGTCGGGACTTCAATGAGCAGTTCTTC
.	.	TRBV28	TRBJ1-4	CASSYAGRYEKLFF	TGTGCCAGCAGTTATGCGGGACGATATGAAAAACTGTTTTTT
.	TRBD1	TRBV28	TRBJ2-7	CASFQGAREQYF	TGTGCCAGCTTCCAGGGGGCTAGAGAGCAGTACTTC